This is a list of T cell receptor beta chains from one sample in a study of cytomegalovirus exposure and HLA in healthy donors. TCRdb's table, derived via immunoSEQ multiplex PCR, lists solely in-frame clones and lacks some. The sample has 150,000 to 200,000 clones, 80% to 90% seen once. The sequencing sample was made of PBMCs. These receptors all come from a man younger than 35 in good health and CMV-seropositive. CDR3s include the opening cysteine and the closing phenylalanine or tryptophan. Fields, in order: clone size, V gene, J gene, D gene, CDR3 protein, CDR3 DNA. D genes are given only for firm matches. Size is omitted from some rows. Given values are once, few, many or a class for expanded clones.

-	TRBV5-1	TRBJ1-1	-	CASSLTIQYTEAFF	TGCGCCAGCAGCTTAACAATACAGTACACTGAAGCTTTCTTT
-	TRBV7-2	TRBJ2-3	-	CASSLWGPSTDTQYF	TGTGCCAGCAGCTTATGGGGGCCTAGCACAGATACGCAGTATTTT
once	TRBV9	TRBJ2-1	TRBD2	CASSPSGLAGGLDEQFF	TGTGCCAGCAGCCCGTCCGGACTAGCGGGGGGCCTCGATGAGCAGTTCTTC
-	TRBV7-2	TRBJ2-5	TRBD2	CASSLRLAGVGETQYF	TGTGCCAGCAGCTTACGGCTAGCGGGGGTAGGGGAGACCCAGTACTTC
-	TRBV7-9	TRBJ1-1	-	CASSPPFRRGNEAFF	TGTGCCAGCAGCCCACCCTTCAGGAGGGGTAATGAAGCTTTCTTT
-	TRBV14	TRBJ2-1	TRBD2	CASSLRRAGGYNEQFF	TGTGCCAGCAGCCTCCGTAGGGCGGGGGGGTACAATGAGCAGTTCTTC
-	TRBV30	TRBJ2-5	-	CAWSVRTGRGETQYF	TGTGCCTGGAGTGTAAGGACAGGGAGGGGGGAGACCCAGTACTTC
-	TRBV6-1	TRBJ2-7	-	CASRQDPYEQYF	TGTGCCAGCCGACAGGACCCCTACGAGCAGTACTTC
once	TRBV7-9	TRBJ1-3	-	CASSLARDGNTIYF	TGTGCCAGCAGCTTAGCCAGGGATGGAAACACCATATATTTT
-	TRBV18	TRBJ2-5	TRBD1	CASSPSGQGATIETQYF	TGTGCCAGCTCCCCCAGCGGACAGGGGGCTACAATAGAGACCCAGTACTTC
-	TRBV6-1	TRBJ1-1	TRBD1	CASSTGVGTEAFF	TGTGCCAGCTCAACAGGGGTGGGCACTGAAGCTTTCTTT
once	TRBV5-1	TRBJ1-6	-	CASREGTVESSYNSPLHF	TGCGCCAGCAGGGAGGGGACGGTGGAGAGCTCCTATAATTCACCCCTCCACTTT
once	TRBV7-9	TRBJ1-1	TRBD1	CASSLRTGEAFF	TGTGCCAGCAGCCTCCGGACAGGGGAAGCTTTCTTT
once	TRBV5-6	TRBJ1-2	-	CASSLRRMGGYTF	TGTGCCAGCAGCTTGAGGAGGATGGGAGGCTACACCTTC
-	TRBV29-1	TRBJ1-1	-	CSAYRQDLNTEAFF	TGCAGCGCATATAGACAGGACTTGAACACTGAAGCTTTCTTT
-	TRBV2	TRBJ2-3	TRBD1	CASSEVPDRVSDTQYF	TGTGCCAGCAGTGAAGTCCCGGACAGGGTTTCAGATACGCAGTATTTT
-	TRBV10-3	TRBJ1-1	-	CATTPGHLTEAFF	TGTGCCACGACACCGGGACACCTCACTGAAGCTTTCTTT
-	TRBV7-9	TRBJ2-7	TRBD2	CASHKEGRGGTYEQYF	TGTGCCAGCCACAAGGAAGGGCGGGGGGGAACCTACGAGCAGTACTTC
-	TRBV5-1	TRBJ2-3	-	CASSYRPGQGQYF	TGCGCCAGCAGCTATAGACCGGGCCAGGGGCAGTATTTT
once	TRBV5-1	TRBJ1-2	TRBD1	CASSSPGQADGYTF	TGCGCCAGCAGCTCGCCGGGACAGGCGGATGGCTACACCTTC
-	TRBV6-1	TRBJ2-5	-	CASSELRETQYF	TGTGCCAGCAGTGAATTGAGGGAGACCCAGTACTTC
-	TRBV19	TRBJ2-7	TRBD1	CASSRSTGSYEQYF	TGTGCCAGTAGCCGATCGACAGGGAGCTACGAGCAGTACTTC
-	TRBV2	TRBJ2-7	TRBD1	CASGTGTGIYEQYF	TGTGCCAGCGGAACCGGGACAGGGATCTACGAGCAGTACTTC
few	TRBV6-5	TRBJ2-7	TRBD1	CASSAGTGGYEQYF	TGTGCCAGCAGTGCCGGGACAGGGGGCTACGAGCAGTACTTC
-	TRBV5-8	TRBJ2-5	TRBD1	CASSDGDRVQETQYF	TGTGCCAGCAGCGATGGGGACAGGGTCCAAGAGACCCAGTACTTC
-	TRBV13	TRBJ2-7	-	CASSLGSGTYEQYF	TGTGCCAGCAGCTTAGGTTCAGGGACCTACGAGCAGTACTTC
once	TRBV6-1	TRBJ1-2	TRBD1	CASTRDRGDYGYTF	TGTGCCAGCACAAGGGACAGGGGGGACTATGGCTACACCTTC
-	TRBV7-8	TRBJ2-7	TRBD1	CASSSRQGLFHEQYF	TGTGCCAGCAGCTCACGACAGGGCCTGTTCCACGAGCAGTACTTC
-	TRBV5-4	TRBJ2-1	TRBD2	CASSLPRLAGEQFF	TGTGCCAGCAGCTTACCAAGACTAGCTGGTGAGCAGTTCTTC
once	TRBV30	TRBJ1-2	TRBD1	CAWRGTGSPYGYTF	TGTGCCTGGAGGGGGACAGGGTCTCCTTATGGCTACACCTTC
once	TRBV28	TRBJ1-6	-	CASSPLRGFISYNSPLHF	TGTGCCAGCAGCCCCCTAAGGGGGTTCATCTCCTATAATTCACCCCTCCACTTT
-	TRBV19	TRBJ2-7	TRBD1	CASSILDRGGEQYF	TGTGCCAGTAGTATTCTTGACAGGGGGGGAGAGCAGTACTTC
-	TRBV9	TRBJ1-1	TRBD1	CASSVDQGVPHTEAFF	TGTGCCAGCAGCGTAGACCAGGGGGTCCCCCACACTGAAGCTTTCTTT
once	TRBV2	TRBJ2-7	TRBD1	CASSAGTGGYYEQYF	TGTGCCAGCAGTGCCGGGACAGGGGGGTACTACGAGCAGTACTTC
once	TRBV5-6	TRBJ2-7	TRBD2	CASNTGGQSSYEQYF	TGTGCCAGCAACACGGGGGGGCAGAGCTCCTACGAGCAGTACTTC
-	TRBV7-6	TRBJ1-1	-	CASSLAEVRPNTEAFF	TGTGCCAGCAGCTTAGCCGAAGTGCGGCCGAACACTGAAGCTTTCTTT
-	TRBV11-2	TRBJ2-7	TRBD1	CASREDRFFGEQYF	TGTGCCAGCAGGGAGGACAGGTTTTTTGGCGAGCAGTACTTC
-	TRBV5-1	TRBJ2-7	-	CASSLGVAGAYYEQYF	TGCGCCAGCAGCTTGGGCGTGGCGGGGGCTTACTACGAGCAGTACTTC
-	TRBV5-5	TRBJ1-1	-	CASSLGLAGAEAFF	TGTGCCAGCAGTCTGGGGTTAGCAGGGGCTGAAGCTTTCTTT
-	TRBV7-2	TRBJ1-2	-	CASSRPEVGSLGYTF	TGTGCCAGCAGCCGACCTGAGGTTGGGAGCCTCGGCTACACCTTC
-	TRBV28	TRBJ2-3	-	CAEQREGTDTQYF	TGTGCCGAACAGAGGGAAGGGACAGATACGCAGTATTTT
-	TRBV2	TRBJ2-2	TRBD1	CARGTGWTGELFF	TGTGCCAGAGGGACAGGCTGGACCGGGGAGCTGTTTTTT
once	TRBV30	TRBJ2-1	TRBD2	CAWASGSYNEQFF	TGTGCCTGGGCTAGCGGCTCCTACAATGAGCAGTTCTTC
-	TRBV5-4	TRBJ2-2	TRBD2	CASSSFSGGATGELFF	TGTGCCAGCAGCTCGTTTAGCGGGGGGGCGACCGGGGAGCTGTTTTTT
-	TRBV14	TRBJ1-3	-	CASSQVMSSGNTIYF	TGTGCCAGCAGCCAAGTAATGAGCTCTGGAAACACCATATATTTT
once	TRBV10-1	TRBJ2-7	-	CASSESQGLPYEQYF	TGCGCCAGCAGTGAGTCCCAGGGACTGCCCTACGAGCAGTACTTC
-	TRBV7-9	TRBJ2-7	-	CASSSLGGAEQYF	TGTGCCAGCAGCTCCCTGGGGGGAGCCGAGCAGTACTTC
once	TRBV25-1	TRBJ2-5	-	CARPRTQYF	TGTGCCAGACCCAGGACCCAGTACTTC
-	TRBV5-1	TRBJ2-3	-	CASSLYTSSTDTQYF	TGCGCCAGCAGCTTGTATACATCTAGCACAGATACGCAGTATTTT
-	TRBV5-6	TRBJ2-3	-	CASSLTGTTDTQYF	TGTGCCAGCAGCTTAACAGGTACAACAGATACGCAGTATTTT
once	TRBV11-2	TRBJ2-2	TRBD1	CASEGASYTGELFF	TGTGCCAGCGAGGGGGCCTCGTACACCGGGGAGCTGTTTTTT
once	TRBV6-1	TRBJ2-1	TRBD2	CASSPLAGVLEQFF	TGTGCCAGCAGCCCACTAGCGGGGGTTCTTGAGCAGTTCTTC